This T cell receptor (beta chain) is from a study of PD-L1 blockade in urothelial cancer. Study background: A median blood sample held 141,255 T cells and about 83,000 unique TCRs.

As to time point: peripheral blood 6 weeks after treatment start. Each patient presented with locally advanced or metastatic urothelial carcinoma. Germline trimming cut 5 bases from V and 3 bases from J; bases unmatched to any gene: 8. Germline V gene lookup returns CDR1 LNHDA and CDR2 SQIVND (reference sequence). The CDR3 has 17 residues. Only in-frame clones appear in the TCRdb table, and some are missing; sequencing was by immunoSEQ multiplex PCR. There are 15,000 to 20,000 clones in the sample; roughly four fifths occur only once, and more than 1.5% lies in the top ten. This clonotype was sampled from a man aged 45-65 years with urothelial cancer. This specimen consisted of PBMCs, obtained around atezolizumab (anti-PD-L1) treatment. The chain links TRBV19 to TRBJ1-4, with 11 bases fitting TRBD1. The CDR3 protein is CASSPGTGGIANEKLFF. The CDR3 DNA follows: TGTGCCAGTAGTCCCGGGACAGGGGGAATAGCTAATGAAAAACTGTTTTTT.